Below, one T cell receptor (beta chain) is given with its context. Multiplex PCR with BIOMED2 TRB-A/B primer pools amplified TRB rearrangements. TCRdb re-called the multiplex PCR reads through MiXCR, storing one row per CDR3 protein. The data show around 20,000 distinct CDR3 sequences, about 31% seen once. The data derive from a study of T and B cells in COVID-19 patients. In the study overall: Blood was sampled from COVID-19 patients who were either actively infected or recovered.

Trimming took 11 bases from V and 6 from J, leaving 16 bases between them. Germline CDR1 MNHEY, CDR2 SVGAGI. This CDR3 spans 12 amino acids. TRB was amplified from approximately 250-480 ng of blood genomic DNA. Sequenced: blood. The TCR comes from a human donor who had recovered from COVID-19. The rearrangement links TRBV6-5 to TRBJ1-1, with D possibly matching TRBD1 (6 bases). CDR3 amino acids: CAGGRRGAEAFF. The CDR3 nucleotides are TGTGCCGGCGGCCGCAGGGGTGCTGAAGCTTTCTTT.